This T cell receptor beta chain was recorded in a study of shared clonotypes between healthy human individuals. As concerns this clone: The antigen is undetermined.

V was cut by 0 bases and J by 9 bases, with 18 bases left in between. CDR1 is SGDLS and CDR2 is YYNGEE in the germline V gene. This CDR3 has 15 amino acids. Original processing methods: ImmunoSEQ sequences covered only the junction and lacked quality scores; filtering therefore differed. Clones were sequenced by immunoSEQ multiplex PCR, and TCRdb holds only the in-frame ones, with some missing. The D gene and trimming were derived from the DNA, and the V and J assignments and clone size from that table. The sample contains about 2.4 million clones, over 85% of which appear only once. Overall study findings and caveats: The study's rarefaction showed incomplete sorted-subset sequencing despite large depth.

The chain employs TRBV9 and TRBJ1-2, with a weak D call TRBD1 (6 bases). Specimen: naive CD4+ T cells from PBMCs. The subset is: CD45RA+ positively selected. The sequence was obtained from a man between 18 and 35 years old in good health. Some clones in this sample may be carry-over from other donors' samples. The CDR3: CASSVAGGIERSYTF. CDR3 DNA: TGTGCCAGCAGCGTAGCTGGGGGCATCGAGAGGAGCTACACCTTC.